This TCR beta chain appears in the sequencing data of a study of identical twins. TCRdb passed the 5' RACE reads through MiXCR, listing each CDR3 protein once. The data contain under 400,000 distinct CDR3 sequences, 7% to 9.5% of them singletons. Looked up from germline, CDR1 is SQVTM and CDR2 is ANQGSEA. CDR3 length equals 14 residues. V lost 5 bases, J lost 7 bases, and 7 bases stayed unmatched. The clonotype originates from a woman aged 50 to 65 in good health. The sample comprised naive T cells sorted from blood. This chain connects TRBV29-1 to TRBJ2-1; 11 nucleotides align to TRBD2. CDR3 residues: CSVQLAGVENEQFF. The DNA for the CDR3 is TGCAGCGTTCAACTAGCGGGAGTAGAAAATGAGCAGTTCTTC.